This entry describes one T cell receptor (beta chain). As yet, its antigen is unknown. From the 5' RACE reads, TCRdb called clonotypes with MiXCR, one entry per CDR3 protein. The table records 300,000 to 350,000 distinct CDR3 sequences, roughly an eighth of them present only once. V dropped 5 bases and J dropped 11 bases, with 16 bases sitting between them. CDR3 length: 13 residues. Per germline, CDR1 DFQATT and CDR2 SNEGSKA (reference sequence). The data stem from a study of T-cell memory formation after mild COVID-19. Study information: Largely, TCR clusters stayed within a single donor. Overall study results and limits: Clones contracting across day 15 to 85 had a balanced CD4/CD8 profile; later expanding clones leaned CD4+. Some SARS-CoV-2-responding clones were already detected in memory before infection.

The sequence was obtained from a man aged 18-30 years who had mild COVID-19 (a few samples of this study predate the infection). Cell type and time point are not known. This chain connects TRBV20-1 to TRBJ1-6; D not resolved. Sequencing used PBMCs or a T cell subset sorted from them (not recorded which). The CDR3 loop is CSASPLEVTPLHF. Written as DNA, the CDR3 is TGCAGTGCTTCCCCCTTGGAGGTGACACCCCTCCACTTT.